Sequencing of this T cell receptor beta chain was carried out in a study of Graves' ophthalmopathy and Graves' hyperthyroidism. Germline assignment: CDR1 DFQATT and CDR2 SNEGSKA (reference sequence). Trimming removed 6 bases from V and 1 base from J; junction bases left unmatched: 5. This CDR3 has 15 residues. RNA served as the template for amplifying TCR beta CDR3 regions. Second-round multiplex PCR followed a first-round RT-PCR using HTBI primers. From the multiplex PCR reads, TCRdb called clonotypes with MiXCR, one entry per CDR3 protein. The data contain approximately 460,000 distinct CDR3 sequences, approximately 15% of them singletons.

The chain is built from TRBV20-1 and TRBJ2-2; 10 nucleotides match TRBD2. The TCR was taken from a woman between 25 and 40 years old with Graves' ophthalmopathy. Sequences were obtained from blood. As DNA, the CDR3 is TGCAGTGCAAGGGGACTAGCGCGGAACACCGGGGAGCTGTTTTTT. It translates to CSARGLARNTGELFF.